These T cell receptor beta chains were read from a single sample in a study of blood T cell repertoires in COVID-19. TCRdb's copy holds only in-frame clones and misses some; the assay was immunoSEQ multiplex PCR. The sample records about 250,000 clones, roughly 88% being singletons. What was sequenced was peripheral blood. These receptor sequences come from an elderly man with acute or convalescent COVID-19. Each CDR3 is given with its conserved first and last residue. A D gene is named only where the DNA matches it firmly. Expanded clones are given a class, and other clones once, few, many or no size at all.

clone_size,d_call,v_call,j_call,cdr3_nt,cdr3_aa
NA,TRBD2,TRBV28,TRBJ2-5,TGTGCCAGCAAAACTCGACCCGGGACTAGGCGAGAGACCCAGTACTTC,CASKTRPGTRRETQYF
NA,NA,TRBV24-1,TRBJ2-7,TGTGCCACCAGTGATTTGGGGTGCAGGGGCGACTACGAGCAGTACTTC,CATSDLGCRGDYEQYF
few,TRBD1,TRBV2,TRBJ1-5,TGTGCCAGCAGGGGACAGGGGGTCCAGCCCCAGCATTTT,CASRGQGVQPQHF
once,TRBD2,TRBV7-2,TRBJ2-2,TGTGCCAGCAGCTCACTAGCGGGAGAGACCGGGGAGCTGTTTTTT,CASSSLAGETGELFF
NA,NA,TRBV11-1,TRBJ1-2,TGTGCCAGCAGCCCACCGGGACAATACTATGGCTACACCTTC,CASSPPGQYYGYTF
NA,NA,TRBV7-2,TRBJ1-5,TGTGCCAGCAGCAATGACAGGTCTCAGCCCCAGCATTTT,CASSNDRSQPQHF
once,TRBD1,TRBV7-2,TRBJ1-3,TGTGCCAGCAGCCTTACCGGGACAGGGGGCGGAAACACCATATATTTT,CASSLTGTGGGNTIYF
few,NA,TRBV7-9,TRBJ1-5,TGTGCCAGCAGCCCAGGGTACAATCAGCCCCAGCATTTT,CASSPGYNQPQHF
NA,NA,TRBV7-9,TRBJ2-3,TGTGCCAGCAGCCAGAGACAGGCCTCTTTTGATACGCAGTATTTT,CASSQRQASFDTQYF
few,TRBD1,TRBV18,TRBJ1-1,TGTGCCAGCTCACTGGGACAGCTGAACACTGAAGCTTTCTTT,CASSLGQLNTEAFF
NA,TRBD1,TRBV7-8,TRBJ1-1,TGTGCCAGCAGCATCGACAGGGACGGTGAAGCTTTCTTT,CASSIDRDGEAFF
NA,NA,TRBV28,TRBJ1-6,TGTGCCAGCAGATCAGGGGTAGGATCACCCCTCCACTTT,CASRSGVGSPLHF
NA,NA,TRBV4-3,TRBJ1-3,TGCGCCAGCAGCCAAGTTTTACAGGGTAGTGGAAACACCATATATTTT,CASSQVLQGSGNTIYF
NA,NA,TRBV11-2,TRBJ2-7,TGTGCCAGCAGCTTAGGGGGGGGGCTCGGGCAGTACTTC,CASSLGGGLGQYF
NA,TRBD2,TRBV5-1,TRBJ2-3,TGCGCCAGCAAAAAGGGACTAGCGGGGGTAGATACGCAGTATTTT,CASKKGLAGVDTQYF
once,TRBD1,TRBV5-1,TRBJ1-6,TGCGCCAGCAGCTCCATGACAGGGGGTGGATCACCCCTCCACTTT,CASSSMTGGGSPLHF
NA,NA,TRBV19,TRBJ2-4,TGTGCCAGTAGTGAGATAGCCAAAAACATTCAGTACTTC,CASSEIAKNIQYF
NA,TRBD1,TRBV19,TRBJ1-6,TGTGCCAGTAGTATAGATACAGGGGGGACTTCACCCCTCCACTTT,CASSIDTGGTSPLHF
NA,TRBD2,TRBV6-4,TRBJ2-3,TGTGCCAGCAGTCAAGAGGGGGGACTAGCGGGGGGCGGCCCGCAGTATTTT,CASSQEGGLAGGGPQYF
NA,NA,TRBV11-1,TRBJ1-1,TGTGCCAGCAGCTACCAGGGTACGGCGAACACTGAAGCTTTCTTT,CASSYQGTANTEAFF
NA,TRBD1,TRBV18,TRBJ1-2,TGTGCCAGCTCACCGGAACAGGGGGCGCAGGGCTACACCTTC,CASSPEQGAQGYTF
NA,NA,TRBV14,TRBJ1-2,TGTGCCAGCAGCCAAGATTGGGGCGCCCGATACACCTTC,CASSQDWGARYTF
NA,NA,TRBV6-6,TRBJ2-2,TGTGCCAGCAGTTACGCCAGGGGGAACACCGGGGAGCTGTTTTTT,CASSYARGNTGELFF
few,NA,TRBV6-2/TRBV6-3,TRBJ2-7,TGTGCCAGCACCCCGCTGAGCTCCTACGAGCAGTACTTC,CASTPLSSYEQYF
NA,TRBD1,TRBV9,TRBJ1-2,TGTGCCAGCAGCGTAGCGACAGGGGGTGATGGCTACACCTTC,CASSVATGGDGYTF
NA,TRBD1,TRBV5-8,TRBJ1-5,TGTGCCAGCAGCCCCGGGACAGTTTATAGCAATCAGCCCCAGCATTTT,CASSPGTVYSNQPQHF
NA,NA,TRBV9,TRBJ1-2,TGTGCCAGCAGCGGGACAGCAATTTTCTATGGCTACACCTTC,CASSGTAIFYGYTF
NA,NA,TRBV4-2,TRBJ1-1,TGTGCCAGCAGCCAAGAAGGGGGAGAAGCTTTCTTT,CASSQEGGEAFF
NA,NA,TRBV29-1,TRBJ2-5,TGCAGCGTTGTCGGACTCCACGAGACCCAGTACTTC,CSVVGLHETQYF
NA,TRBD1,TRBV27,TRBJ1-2,TGTGCCAGCAGTCTGGACAGGGACAACTATGGCTACACCTTC,CASSLDRDNYGYTF